This T cell receptor beta chain was found in a study of blood T cell repertoires in COVID-19. Whole-study context: The analysed material was cDNA or gDNA that came from T cells, B-cell-depleted T cells, or PBMCs.

There are 15 residues in the CDR3. The V and J ends lost 0 bases and 4 bases respectively, with 11 bases between them. Germline loops: CDR1 MNHEY, CDR2 SVGAGI. Here immunoSEQ multiplex PCR was the method, and the copy in TCRdb shows in-frame clones only, minus some. The data show about 44,000 clones, roughly nine tenths seen once. The receptor's source is a man aged 65-85 years with active COVID-19. The chain carries TRBV6-5 and TRBJ2-3; D is possibly TRBD2 (6 bases). Sequencing used peripheral blood. The CDR3 DNA reads as TGTGCCAGCAGTTACTCGCTGGGGGGTTCAGATACGCAGTATTTT. Translating gives CASSYSLGGSDTQYF.